A single sample is the source of the 9 T cell receptor beta chains below, sequenced in a study of blood T cell repertoires in COVID-19. Clones were read by immunoSEQ multiplex PCR, and TCRdb kept only the in-frame ones, dropping some. Of fewer than 250,000 clones in the sample, 70% to 85% were seen once. Sequencing was done on a sample of PBMCs or T cells enriched from blood (not recorded which). All receptors come from a woman aged 30 to 39 who had recovered from COVID-19.

The rearrangement links TRBV15 to TRBJ2-1, with a tentative D call TRBD1 (5 bases). Trimming cost V 0 bases and J 6 bases, with 12 bases left between them. The CDR3 runs to 15 residues. In germline, CDR1 is LNHNV, CDR2 YYDKDF (reference sequence). CDR3 protein: CATSRDQGWGNEQFF. In DNA form, the CDR3 reads TGTGCCACCAGCAGAGATCAGGGCTGGGGCAATGAGCAGTTCTTC.

In its sample, this clone was seen once. V is TRBV29-1 and J is TRBJ2-2; 8 bases agree with TRBD2. The CDR3 runs to 14 residues. The ends lost 4 bases at V and 7 bases at J; junction bases unmatched: 8. CDR1 is SQVTM, CDR2 ANQGSEA, per germline. CDR3 nucleotide sequence: TGCAGCGTTGGGAGCGGGAGTAGGAACGGGGAGCTGTTTTTT. It specifies CSVGSGSRNGELFF.

The rearrangement uses TRBV7-9 and TRBJ2-7; 7 bases agree with TRBD1. V trimming: 5 bases; J trimming: 0 bases; junction bases outside the gene matches: 7. From germline, CDR1 is SEHNR and CDR2 FQNEAQ (reference sequence). The CDR3 contains 15 residues. The DNA for the CDR3 is TGTGCCAGCAGCCTGACAGGGCCAAGCTCCTACGAGCAGTACGTC. This translates into CASSLTGPSSYEQYV.

The gene calls are TRBV5-8 and TRBJ2-5, with 7 bases matching TRBD1. Germline V gene sequence: CDR1 SGHTS, CDR2 YDEGEE. The CDR3 is 14 residues long. V dropped 4 bases and J dropped 9; count of bases not matched to a gene: 12. Here the CDR3 DNA reads TGTGCCAGCAGCATAGGGACAGTTGGTTTGGCCCAGTACTTC. Its protein product is CASSIGTVGLAQYF.

V and J are TRBV6-1 and TRBJ1-1; 7 nucleotides line up with TRBD1. The CDR3 runs 13 residues. Germline CDR1 and CDR2: MNHNS and SASEGT. V was clipped by 3 bases and J by 7 bases; unmatched bases: 5. CDR3 nucleotide sequence: TGTGCCAGCAGTGACGGGCAGGGGGATGAAGCTTTCTTT. Protein sequence: CASSDGQGDEAFF.

The chain has TRBV2 and TRBJ1-3; D may be TRBD1 (5 bases). CDR1 is SNHLY, CDR2 FYNNEI, per germline. CDR3 length equals 15 residues. Trimming shortened V by 8 bases and J by 1 base, and 15 bases separated the two germline ends. In DNA form, the CDR3 reads TGTGCCAGCGGCGGGAGAAGGGGTTCTGGAAACACCATATATTTT. This encodes CASGGRRGSGNTIYF.

The chain links TRBV5-1 to TRBJ1-2; D perhaps matches TRBD1 (6 bases). Germline V lookup: CDR1 SGHRS, CDR2 YFSETQ. The V end was cut by 2 bases, the J end by 4 bases, with 9 bases between. The CDR3 has 13 amino acids. In DNA form, the CDR3 reads TGCGCCAGCAGCTTAACAGGGTCCTATGGCTACACCTTC. It translates to CASSLTGSYGYTF.

This rearrangement joins TRBV4-1 to TRBJ1-3; D might be TRBD1 (6 bases). This CDR3 is built from 15 residues. Deletions cut 6 bases from V and 0 bases from J, with 12 bases between. Germline V lookup: CDR1 MGHRA, CDR2 YSYEKL. In DNA, the CDR3 is TGCGCCAGCAGAGATCAGGGGCTCTCTGGAAACACCATATATTTT. As protein: CASRDQGLSGNTIYF.

The chain recombines TRBV2 with TRBJ2-6; TRBD1 aligns across 8 bases. V lost 6 bases, J lost 0 bases, and 4 bases stayed unmatched. Looked up from germline, CDR1 is SNHLY and CDR2 is FYNNEI. CDR3 length equals 16 residues. The CDR3 here is CASRRTGSSGANVLTF. In DNA form, the CDR3 reads TGTGCCAGCAGAAGGACAGGGAGCTCTGGGGCCAACGTCCTGACTTTC. Complete variable domain (other parts from reference TRBV2 and TRBJ2-6): EPEVTQTPSHQVTQMGQEVILRCVPISNHLYFYWYRQILGQKVEFLVSFYNNEISEKSEIFDDQFSVERPDGSNFTLKIRSTKLEDSAMYFCASRRTGSSGANVLTFGAGSRLTVL.